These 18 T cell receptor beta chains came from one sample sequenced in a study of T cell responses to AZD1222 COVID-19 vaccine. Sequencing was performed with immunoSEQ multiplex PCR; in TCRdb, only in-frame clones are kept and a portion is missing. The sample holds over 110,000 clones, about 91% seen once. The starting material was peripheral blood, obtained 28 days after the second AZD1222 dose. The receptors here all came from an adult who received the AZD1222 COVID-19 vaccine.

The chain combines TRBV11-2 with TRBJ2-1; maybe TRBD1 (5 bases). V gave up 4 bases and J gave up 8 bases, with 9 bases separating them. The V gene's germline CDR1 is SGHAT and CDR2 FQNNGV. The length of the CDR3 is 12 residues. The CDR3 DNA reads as TGTGCCAGCAGCTGGGGCCTCGATGAGCAGTTCTTC. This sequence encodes CASSWGLDEQFF.

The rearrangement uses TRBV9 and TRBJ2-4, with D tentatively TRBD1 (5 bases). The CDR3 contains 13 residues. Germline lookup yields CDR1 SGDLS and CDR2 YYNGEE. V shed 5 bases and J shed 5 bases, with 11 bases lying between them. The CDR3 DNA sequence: TGTGCCAGCAGTCAAGGGGCAGAAAACATTCAGTACTTC. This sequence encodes CASSQGAENIQYF.

The CDR3 nucleotides are TGTGCCAGTAGTATGCGCGGTGATGGCTACACCTTC. Translating gives CASSMRGDGYTF. This sequence joins TRBV19 and TRBJ1-2; the D is unclear. This CDR3 region has 12 residues. Germline V CDR1 and CDR2: LNHDA, SQIVND (reference sequence). V lost 3 bases and J 6 bases, leaving 8 bases between the germline ends.

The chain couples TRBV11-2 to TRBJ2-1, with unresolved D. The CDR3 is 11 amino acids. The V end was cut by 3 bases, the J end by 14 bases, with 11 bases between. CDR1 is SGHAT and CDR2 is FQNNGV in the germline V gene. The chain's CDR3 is CASSFQNREFF. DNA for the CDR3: TGTGCCAGCAGCTTCCAAAATCGCGAGTTCTTC.

The CDR3 protein is CASSQRGEQFF. The CDR3 DNA reads as TGTGCCAGCAGCCAGCGGGGTGAGCAGTTCTTC. This chain links TRBV7-9 with TRBJ2-1, with 7 bases that match TRBD2. V lost 5 bases, J lost 9 bases, and 1 base stayed unmatched. The V gene's germline CDR1 is SEHNR and CDR2 FQNEAQ (reference sequence). The CDR3 runs 11 residues.

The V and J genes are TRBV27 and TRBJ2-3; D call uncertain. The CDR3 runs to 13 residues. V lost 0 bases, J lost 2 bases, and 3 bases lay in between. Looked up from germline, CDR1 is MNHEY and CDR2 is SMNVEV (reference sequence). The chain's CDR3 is CASSLSATDTQYF. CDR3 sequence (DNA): TGTGCCAGCAGTTTATCGGCCACAGATACGCAGTATTTT.

The CDR3 sequence is CASSGDGTLYGYTF. In DNA, the CDR3 is TGTGCCAGCAGCGGGGACGGAACCCTCTATGGCTACACCTTC. The chain uses TRBV7-9 and TRBJ1-2; perhaps TRBD1 as D (5 bases). Germline V gene lookup returns CDR1 SEHNR and CDR2 FQNEAQ (reference sequence). V gave up 5 bases and J gave up 4 bases, with 14 bases separating them. This CDR3 contains 14 residues.

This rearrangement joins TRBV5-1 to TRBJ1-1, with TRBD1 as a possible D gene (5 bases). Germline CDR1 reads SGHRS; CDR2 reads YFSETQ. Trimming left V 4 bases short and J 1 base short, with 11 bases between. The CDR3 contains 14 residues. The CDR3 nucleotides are TGCGCCAGCAGCCCTGGAGGGGAGAACACTGAAGCTTTCTTT. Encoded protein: CASSPGGENTEAFF.

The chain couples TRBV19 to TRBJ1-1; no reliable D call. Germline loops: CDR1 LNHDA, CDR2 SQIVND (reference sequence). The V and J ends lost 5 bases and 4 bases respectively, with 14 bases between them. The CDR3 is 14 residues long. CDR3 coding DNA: TGTGCCAGTAGTTGGGCGGCCAGCCGCACTGAAGCTTTCTTT. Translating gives CASSWAASRTEAFF. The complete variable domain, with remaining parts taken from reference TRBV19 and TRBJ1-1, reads DGGITQSPKYLFRKEGQNVTLSCEQNLNHDAMYWYRQDPGQGLRLIYYSQIVNDFQKGDIAEGYSVSREKKESFPLTVTSAQKNPTAFYLCASSWAASRTEAFFGQGTRLTVV.

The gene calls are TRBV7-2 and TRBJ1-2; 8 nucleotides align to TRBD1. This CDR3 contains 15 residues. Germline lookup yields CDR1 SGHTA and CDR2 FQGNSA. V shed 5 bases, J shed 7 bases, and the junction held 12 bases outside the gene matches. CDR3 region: CASSLGQGRVRGYTF. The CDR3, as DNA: TGTGCCAGCAGCCTAGGACAGGGAAGGGTTCGTGGCTACACCTTC. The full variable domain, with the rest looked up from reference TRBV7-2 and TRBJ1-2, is GAGVSQSPSNKVTEKGKDVELRCDPISGHTALYWYRQSLGQGLEFLIYFQGNSAPDKSGLPSDRFSAERTGGSVSTLTIQRTQQEDSAVYLCASSLGQGRVRGYTFGSGTRLTVV.

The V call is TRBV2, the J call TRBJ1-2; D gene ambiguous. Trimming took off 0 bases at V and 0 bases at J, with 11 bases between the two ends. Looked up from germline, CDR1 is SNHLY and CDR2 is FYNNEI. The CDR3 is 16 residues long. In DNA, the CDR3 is TGTGCCAGCAGTGAAGCAGGAGGGCCCGCTAACTATGGCTACACCTTC. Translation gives CASSEAGGPANYGYTF.

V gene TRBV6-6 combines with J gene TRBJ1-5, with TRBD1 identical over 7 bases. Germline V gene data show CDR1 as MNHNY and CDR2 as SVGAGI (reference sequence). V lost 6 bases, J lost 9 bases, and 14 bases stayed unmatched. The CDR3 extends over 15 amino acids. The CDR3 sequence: CASRGRQGQLGPQHF. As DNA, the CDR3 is TGTGCCAGCAGAGGTCGACAGGGCCAGTTAGGGCCCCAGCATTTT.

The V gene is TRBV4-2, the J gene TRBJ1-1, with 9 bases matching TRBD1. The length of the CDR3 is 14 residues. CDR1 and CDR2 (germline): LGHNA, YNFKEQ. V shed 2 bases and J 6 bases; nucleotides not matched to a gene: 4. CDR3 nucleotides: TGTGCCAGCAGCCAACCCCACAGGGGGCCTGAAGCTTTCTTT. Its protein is CASSQPHRGPEAFF.

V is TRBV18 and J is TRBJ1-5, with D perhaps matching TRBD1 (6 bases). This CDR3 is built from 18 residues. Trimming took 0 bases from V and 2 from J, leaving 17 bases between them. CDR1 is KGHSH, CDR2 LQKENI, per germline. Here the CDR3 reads CASSPPTLGGRGNQPQHF. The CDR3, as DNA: TGTGCCAGCTCACCACCGACTTTGGGGGGGCGCGGCAATCAGCCCCAGCATTTT.

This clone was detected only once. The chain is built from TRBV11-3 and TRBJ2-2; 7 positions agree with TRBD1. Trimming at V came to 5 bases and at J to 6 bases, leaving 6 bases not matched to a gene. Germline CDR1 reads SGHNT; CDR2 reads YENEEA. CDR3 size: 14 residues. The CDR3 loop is CASSLGQVSGELFF. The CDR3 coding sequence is TGTGCCAGCAGCCTCGGACAGGTCTCCGGGGAGCTGTTTTTT. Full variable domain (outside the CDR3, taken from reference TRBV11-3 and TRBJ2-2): EAGVVQSPRYKIIEKKQPVAFWCNPISGHNTLYWYLQNLGQGPELLIRYENEEAVDDSQLPKDRFSAERLKGVDSTLKIQPAELGDSAVYLCASSLGQVSGELFFGEGSRLTVL.

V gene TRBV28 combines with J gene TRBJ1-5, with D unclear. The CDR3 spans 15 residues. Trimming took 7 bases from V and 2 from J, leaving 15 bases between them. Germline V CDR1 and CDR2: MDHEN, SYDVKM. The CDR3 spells CASTESGRGNQPQHF. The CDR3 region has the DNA TGTGCCAGCACGGAGAGCGGCCGTGGCAATCAGCCCCAGCATTTT.

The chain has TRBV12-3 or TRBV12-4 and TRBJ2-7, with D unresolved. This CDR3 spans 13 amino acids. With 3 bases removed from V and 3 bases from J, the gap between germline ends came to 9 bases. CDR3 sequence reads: CASSFGRVYEQYF. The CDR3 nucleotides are TGTGCCAGCAGTTTCGGCCGTGTCTACGAGCAGTACTTC.

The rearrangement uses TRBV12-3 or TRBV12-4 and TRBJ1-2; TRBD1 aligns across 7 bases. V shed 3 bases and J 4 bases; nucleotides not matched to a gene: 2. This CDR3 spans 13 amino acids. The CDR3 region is CASSFDRAYGYTF. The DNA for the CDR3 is TGTGCCAGCAGTTTTGACAGGGCCTATGGCTACACCTTC.